These T cell receptor beta chains were read from a single sample in a study of T cells after yellow fever vaccination. TCRdb fed the 5' RACE reads into MiXCR, producing one record per CDR3 protein. Of 350,000 to 450,000 distinct CDR3 sequences in the sample, 6.2% were seen once. The specimen was PBMCs, collected 5 days after the yellow fever booster vaccination. The receptors come from a man younger than 45 who received the YFV17D yellow fever vaccine. Each CDR3 is given with its conserved first and last residue. D genes are given only for firm matches. Only some rows state a clone size, as once, few, many or a class for expanded clones.

J gene: TRBJ2-1
clone size: many
V gene: TRBV7-2
D gene: TRBD1
CDR3 protein: CASSRDRDNEQFF
CDR3 DNA: TGTGCCAGCAGCCGGGACAGAGACAATGAGCAGTTCTTC

J gene: TRBJ1-3
clone size: many
V gene: TRBV29-1
D gene: NA
CDR3 protein: CSVWTAGNTIYF
CDR3 DNA: TGCAGCGTTTGGACAGCTGGAAACACCATATATTTT

J gene: TRBJ1-4
clone size: NA
V gene: TRBV7-9
D gene: TRBD1
CDR3 protein: CASSHDRGPEKLFF
CDR3 DNA: TGTGCCAGCAGCCATGACAGGGGGCCTGAAAAACTGTTTTTT

J gene: TRBJ2-1
clone size: NA
V gene: TRBV29-1
D gene: TRBD2
CDR3 protein: CSGRLTSGPNEQFF
CDR3 DNA: TGCAGCGGCCGACTGACTAGCGGTCCCAATGAGCAGTTCTTC

J gene: TRBJ2-7
clone size: NA
V gene: TRBV7-2
D gene: NA
CDR3 protein: CASSLMGEQYF
CDR3 DNA: TGTGCCAGCAGTTTAATGGGCGAGCAGTACTTC

J gene: TRBJ2-6
clone size: NA
V gene: TRBV4-3
D gene: NA
CDR3 protein: CASSQDRGTGANVLTF
CDR3 DNA: TGCGCCAGCAGCCAAGATCGGGGCACTGGGGCCAACGTCCTGACTTTC

J gene: TRBJ1-6
clone size: few
V gene: TRBV11-2
D gene: NA
CDR3 protein: CASSLVGRAQSRGNSPLHF
CDR3 DNA: TGTGCCAGCAGCTTAGTAGGTCGGGCACAATCGCGGGGTAATTCACCCCTCCACTTT

J gene: TRBJ2-1
clone size: NA
V gene: TRBV4-3
D gene: NA
CDR3 protein: CASRVNLLGRDEQFF
CDR3 DNA: TGCGCCAGCAGAGTAAACCTATTAGGTAGGGATGAGCAGTTCTTC

J gene: TRBJ2-3
clone size: many
V gene: TRBV20-1
D gene: NA
CDR3 protein: CSAFTGEGNTDTQYF
CDR3 DNA: TGCAGTGCTTTCACCGGAGAGGGCAACACAGATACGCAGTATTTT

J gene: TRBJ1-4
clone size: NA
V gene: TRBV10-3
D gene: TRBD1
CDR3 protein: CAIGGANEKLFF
CDR3 DNA: TGTGCCATAGGGGGCGCAAATGAAAAACTGTTTTTT

J gene: TRBJ1-6
clone size: few
V gene: TRBV20-1
D gene: TRBD1
CDR3 protein: CSALPGQFNSPLHF
CDR3 DNA: TGCAGTGCCCTTCCGGGACAGTTTAATTCACCCCTCCACTTT

J gene: TRBJ2-5
clone size: few
V gene: TRBV9
D gene: TRBD1
CDR3 protein: CASSEDRGLTRQETQYF
CDR3 DNA: TGTGCCAGCAGCGAGGACAGGGGGCTAACGAGGCAAGAGACCCAGTACTTC

J gene: TRBJ2-5
clone size: few
V gene: TRBV6-1
D gene: NA
CDR3 protein: CASSEGGAGETQYF
CDR3 DNA: TGTGCCAGCAGTGAGGGGGGGGCCGGCGAGACCCAGTACTTC

J gene: TRBJ1-1
clone size: few
V gene: TRBV18
D gene: TRBD1
CDR3 protein: CASSPPGTDEAFF
CDR3 DNA: TGTGCCAGCTCACCACCGGGGACAGATGAAGCTTTCTTT

J gene: TRBJ2-5
clone size: few
V gene: TRBV24-1
D gene: TRBD2
CDR3 protein: CATSDPGTSGSRRETQYF
CDR3 DNA: TGTGCCACCAGTGATCCCGGGACTAGCGGGAGTCGGAGAGAGACCCAGTACTTC

J gene: TRBJ1-1
clone size: few
V gene: TRBV20-1
D gene: NA
CDR3 protein: CSARSLGGATGAFF
CDR3 DNA: TGCAGTGCTAGGTCACTGGGAGGGGCCACCGGAGCTTTCTTT

J gene: TRBJ2-1
clone size: NA
V gene: TRBV7-7
D gene: NA
CDR3 protein: CASSLGWGDEQFF
CDR3 DNA: TGTGCCAGCAGCTTAGGGTGGGGTGATGAGCAGTTCTTC

J gene: TRBJ2-3
clone size: NA
V gene: TRBV27
D gene: NA
CDR3 protein: CASSPIGGTDTQYF
CDR3 DNA: TGTGCCAGCAGCCCCATAGGGGGTACGGATACGCAGTATTTT

J gene: TRBJ2-3
clone size: many
V gene: TRBV3-1
D gene: NA
CDR3 protein: CASSQEGSGTDTQYF
CDR3 DNA: TGTGCCAGCAGCCAAGAAGGTTCCGGCACAGATACGCAGTATTTT

J gene: TRBJ2-1
clone size: NA
V gene: TRBV7-8
D gene: TRBD2
CDR3 protein: CATGLDRNNEQFF
CDR3 DNA: TGTGCCACGGGACTAGATCGAAACAATGAGCAGTTCTTC

J gene: TRBJ2-3
clone size: NA
V gene: TRBV5-1
D gene: NA
CDR3 protein: CASSLIADTQYF
CDR3 DNA: TGCGCCAGCAGCCTAATAGCAGATACGCAGTATTTT

J gene: TRBJ1-2
clone size: NA
V gene: TRBV9
D gene: TRBD1
CDR3 protein: CASSGSGTGGVYGYTF
CDR3 DNA: TGTGCCAGCAGCGGTTCCGGGACAGGGGGCGTCTATGGCTACACCTTC

J gene: TRBJ2-2
clone size: many
V gene: TRBV5-1
D gene: NA
CDR3 protein: CASSIQTANTGELFF
CDR3 DNA: TGCGCCAGCAGCATACAGACCGCGAACACCGGGGAGCTGTTTTTT

J gene: TRBJ2-3
clone size: many
V gene: TRBV6-1
D gene: TRBD2
CDR3 protein: CASSATSGRTDTQYF
CDR3 DNA: TGTGCCAGCAGTGCAACTAGCGGGAGGACAGATACGCAGTATTTT

J gene: TRBJ2-1
clone size: NA
V gene: TRBV14
D gene: NA
CDR3 protein: CASSQDLELGEQFF
CDR3 DNA: TGTGCCAGCAGCCAAGATCTTGAGTTGGGTGAGCAGTTCTTC

J gene: TRBJ2-7
clone size: few
V gene: TRBV4-3
D gene: TRBD2
CDR3 protein: CASSQGLAGDLSEQYF
CDR3 DNA: TGCGCCAGCAGCCAAGGCCTAGCGGGAGATTTATCCGAGCAGTACTTC

J gene: TRBJ1-5
clone size: NA
V gene: TRBV6-2/TRBV6-3
D gene: NA
CDR3 protein: CASSYEGSFGNQPQHF
CDR3 DNA: TGTGCCAGCAGTTACGAGGGCTCCTTTGGCAATCAGCCCCAGCATTTT

J gene: TRBJ1-5
clone size: few
V gene: TRBV20-1
D gene: NA
CDR3 protein: CSATPRDGNQPQHF
CDR3 DNA: TGCAGTGCTACCCCCCGGGACGGCAATCAGCCCCAGCATTTT

J gene: TRBJ2-7
clone size: few
V gene: TRBV3-1
D gene: NA
CDR3 protein: CASSQYGYEQYF
CDR3 DNA: TGTGCCAGCAGCCAATACGGCTACGAGCAGTACTTC

J gene: TRBJ2-5
clone size: NA
V gene: TRBV5-1
D gene: NA
CDR3 protein: CASSLAKAGETQYF
CDR3 DNA: TGCGCCAGCAGCTTGGCCAAAGCTGGGGAGACCCAGTACTTC

J gene: TRBJ2-1
clone size: few
V gene: TRBV28
D gene: TRBD2
CDR3 protein: CASSLGSGIDYNEQFF
CDR3 DNA: TGTGCCAGCAGCCTGGGTAGCGGGATCGACTACAATGAGCAGTTCTTC

J gene: TRBJ2-1
clone size: many
V gene: TRBV11-2
D gene: TRBD2
CDR3 protein: CASSPVGTSGSIRQFF
CDR3 DNA: TGTGCCAGCAGCCCAGTAGGGACTAGCGGGAGTATTAGGCAGTTCTTC

J gene: TRBJ2-2
clone size: many
V gene: TRBV7-2
D gene: TRBD1
CDR3 protein: CASSRDRTGELFF
CDR3 DNA: TGTGCCAGCAGCCGGGACAGAACCGGGGAGCTGTTTTTT

J gene: TRBJ1-2
clone size: few
V gene: TRBV7-9
D gene: NA
CDR3 protein: CASKRTSAGYTF
CDR3 DNA: TGTGCCAGCAAAAGGACTAGCGCTGGCTACACCTTC